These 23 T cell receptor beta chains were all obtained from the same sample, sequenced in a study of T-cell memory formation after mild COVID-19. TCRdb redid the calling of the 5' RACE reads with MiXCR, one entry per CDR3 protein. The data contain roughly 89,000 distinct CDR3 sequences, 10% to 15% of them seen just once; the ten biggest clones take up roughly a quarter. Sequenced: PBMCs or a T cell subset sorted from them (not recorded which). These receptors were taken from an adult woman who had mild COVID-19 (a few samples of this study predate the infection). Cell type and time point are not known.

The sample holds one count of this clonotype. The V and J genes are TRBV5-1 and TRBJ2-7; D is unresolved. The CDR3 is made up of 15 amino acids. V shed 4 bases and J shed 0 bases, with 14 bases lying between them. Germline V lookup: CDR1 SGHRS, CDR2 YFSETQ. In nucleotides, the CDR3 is TGCGCCAGCAGCCCGGCCTCCTCTACCTCCTACGAGCAGTACTTC. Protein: CASSPASSTSYEQYF. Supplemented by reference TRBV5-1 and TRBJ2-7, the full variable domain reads KAGVTQTPRYLIKTRGQQVTLSCSPISGHRSVSWYQQTPGQGLQFLFEYFSETQRNKGNFPGRFSGRQFSNSRSEMNVSTLELGDSALYLCASSPASSTSYEQYFGPGTRLTVT.

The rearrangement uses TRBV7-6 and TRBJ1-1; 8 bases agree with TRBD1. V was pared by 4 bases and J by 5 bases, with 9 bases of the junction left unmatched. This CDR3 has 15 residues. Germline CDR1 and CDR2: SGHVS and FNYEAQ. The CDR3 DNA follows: TGTGCCAGCAGCTCCCCACTCGACAGGGGTACTGAAGCTTTCTTT. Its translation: CASSSPLDRGTEAFF.

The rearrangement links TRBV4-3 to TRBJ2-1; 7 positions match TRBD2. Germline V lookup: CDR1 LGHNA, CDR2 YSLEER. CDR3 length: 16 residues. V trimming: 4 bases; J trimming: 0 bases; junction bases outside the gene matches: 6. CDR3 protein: CASSPVGGGSYNEQFF. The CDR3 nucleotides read TGCGCCAGCAGCCCGGTGGGGGGGGGCTCCTACAATGAGCAGTTCTTC.

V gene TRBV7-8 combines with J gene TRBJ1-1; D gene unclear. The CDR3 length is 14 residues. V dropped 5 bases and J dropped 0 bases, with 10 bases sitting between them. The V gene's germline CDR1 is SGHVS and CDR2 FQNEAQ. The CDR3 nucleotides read TGTGCCAGCAGCCCCTTTACCATGAACACTGAAGCTTTCTTT. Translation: CASSPFTMNTEAFF.

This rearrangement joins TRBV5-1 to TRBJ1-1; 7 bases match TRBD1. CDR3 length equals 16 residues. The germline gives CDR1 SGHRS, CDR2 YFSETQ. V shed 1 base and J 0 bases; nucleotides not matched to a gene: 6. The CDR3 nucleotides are TGCGCCAGCAGCTTGACAGGGGTGGCAATGAACACTGAAGCTTTCTTT. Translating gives CASSLTGVAMNTEAFF.

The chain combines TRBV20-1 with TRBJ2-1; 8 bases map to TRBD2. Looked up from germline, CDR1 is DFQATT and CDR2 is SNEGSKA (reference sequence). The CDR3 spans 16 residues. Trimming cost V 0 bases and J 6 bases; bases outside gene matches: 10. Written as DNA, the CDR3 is TGCAGTGCTAGAGATCCGAGCGGGGGCGCTCCCAATGAGCAGTTCTTC. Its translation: CSARDPSGGAPNEQFF.

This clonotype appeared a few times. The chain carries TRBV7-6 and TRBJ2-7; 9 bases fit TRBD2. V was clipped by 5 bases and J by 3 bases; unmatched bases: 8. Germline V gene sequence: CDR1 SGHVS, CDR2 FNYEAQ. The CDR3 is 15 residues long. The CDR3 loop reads CASSRYSGSFYEQYF. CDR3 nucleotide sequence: TGTGCCAGCAGCCGATATAGCGGGAGTTTCTACGAGCAGTACTTC.

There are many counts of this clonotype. The CDR3 is CAISESSSDYEQYF. DNA for the CDR3: TGTGCCATCAGTGAGTCGTCTAGCGATTACGAGCAGTACTTC. The J gene is TRBJ2-7, the V gene TRBV10-3, with D possibly matching TRBD2 (6 bases). Trimming shortened V by 0 bases and J by 4 bases, and 10 bases separated the two germline ends. In germline, CDR1 is ENHRY, CDR2 SYGVKD. The CDR3 totals 14 residues.

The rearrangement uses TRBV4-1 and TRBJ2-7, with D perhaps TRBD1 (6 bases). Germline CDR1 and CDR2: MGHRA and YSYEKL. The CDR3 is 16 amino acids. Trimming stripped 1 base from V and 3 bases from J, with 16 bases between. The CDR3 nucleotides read TGCGCCAGCAGCCAAGCCTCCGGACAGATTTTCTACGAGCAGTACTTC. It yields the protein CASSQASGQIFYEQYF.

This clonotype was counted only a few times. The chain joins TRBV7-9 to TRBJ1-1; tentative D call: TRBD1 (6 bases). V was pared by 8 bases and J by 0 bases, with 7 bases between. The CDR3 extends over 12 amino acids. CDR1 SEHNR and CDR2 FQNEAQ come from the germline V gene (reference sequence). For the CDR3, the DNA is TGTGCCAGCGAGGGGGTGAACACTGAAGCTTTCTTT. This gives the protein CASEGVNTEAFF.

CDR3 amino acids: CASSPLAARMEETQYF. CDR3 nucleotides: TGTGCCAGCAGCCCCTTAGCAGCTAGGATGGAAGAGACCCAGTACTTC. V and J are TRBV7-9 and TRBJ2-5, with D uncertain. The V end was cut by 5 bases, the J end by 3 bases, with 19 bases between. Per the germline V gene, CDR1 is SEHNR and CDR2 is FQNEAQ (reference sequence). The CDR3 is 16 residues long.

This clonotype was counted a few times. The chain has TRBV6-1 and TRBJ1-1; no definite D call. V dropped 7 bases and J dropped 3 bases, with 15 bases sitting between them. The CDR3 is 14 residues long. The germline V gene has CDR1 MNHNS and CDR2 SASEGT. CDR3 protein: CASTLGEVYTEAFF. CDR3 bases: TGTGCCAGCACCCTAGGCGAAGTTTACACTGAAGCTTTCTTT.

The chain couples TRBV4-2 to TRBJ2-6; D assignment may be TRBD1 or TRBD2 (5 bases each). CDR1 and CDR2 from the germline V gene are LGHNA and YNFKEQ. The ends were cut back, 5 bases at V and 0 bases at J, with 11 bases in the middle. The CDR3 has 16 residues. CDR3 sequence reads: CASSGDGDSGANVLTF. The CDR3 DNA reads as TGTGCCAGCAGCGGGGACGGCGACTCTGGGGCCAACGTCCTGACTTTC.

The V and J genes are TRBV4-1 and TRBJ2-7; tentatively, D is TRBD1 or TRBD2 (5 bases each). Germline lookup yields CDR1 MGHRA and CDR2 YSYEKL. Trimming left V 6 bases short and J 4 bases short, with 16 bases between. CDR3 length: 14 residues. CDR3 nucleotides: TGCGCCAGCAGGCCAACTAGTGAGGGGTACGAGCAGTACTTC. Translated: CASRPTSEGYEQYF.

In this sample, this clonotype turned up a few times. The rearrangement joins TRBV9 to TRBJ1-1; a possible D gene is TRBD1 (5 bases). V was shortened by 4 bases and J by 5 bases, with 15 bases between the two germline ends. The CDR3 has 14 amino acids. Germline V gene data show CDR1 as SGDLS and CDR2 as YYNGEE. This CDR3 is CASSTPHGGTEAFF. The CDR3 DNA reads TGTGCCAGCAGCACACCACACGGGGGGACTGAAGCTTTCTTT.

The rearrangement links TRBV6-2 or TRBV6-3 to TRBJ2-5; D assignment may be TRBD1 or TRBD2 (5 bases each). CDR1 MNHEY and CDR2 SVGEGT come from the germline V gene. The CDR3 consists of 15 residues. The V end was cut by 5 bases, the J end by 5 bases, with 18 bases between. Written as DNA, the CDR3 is TGTGCCAGCAGTCAAGGGGCGAGGGTTTCGGAGACCCAGTACTTC. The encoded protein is CASSQGARVSETQYF.

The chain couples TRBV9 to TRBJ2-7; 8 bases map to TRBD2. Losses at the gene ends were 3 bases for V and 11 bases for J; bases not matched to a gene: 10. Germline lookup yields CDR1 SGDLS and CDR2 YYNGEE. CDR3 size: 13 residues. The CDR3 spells CASSGGSGELEYF. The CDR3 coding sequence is TGTGCCAGCAGCGGGGGTAGCGGGGAGTTGGAGTACTTC.

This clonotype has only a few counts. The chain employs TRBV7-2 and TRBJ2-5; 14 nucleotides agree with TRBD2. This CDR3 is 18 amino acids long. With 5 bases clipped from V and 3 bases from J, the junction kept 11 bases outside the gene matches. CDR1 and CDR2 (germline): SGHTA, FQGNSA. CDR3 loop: CASSPGTSGSGTKETQYF. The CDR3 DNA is TGTGCCAGCAGCCCCGGGACTAGCGGGAGTGGAACCAAAGAGACCCAGTACTTC.

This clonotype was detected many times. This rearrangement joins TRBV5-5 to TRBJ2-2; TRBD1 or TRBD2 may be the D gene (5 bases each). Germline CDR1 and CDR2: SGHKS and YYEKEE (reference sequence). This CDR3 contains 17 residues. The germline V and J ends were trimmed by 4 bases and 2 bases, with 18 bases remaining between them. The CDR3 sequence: CASSADGATDNTGELFF. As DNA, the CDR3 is TGTGCCAGCAGCGCCGACGGGGCCACTGACAACACCGGGGAGCTGTTTTTT.

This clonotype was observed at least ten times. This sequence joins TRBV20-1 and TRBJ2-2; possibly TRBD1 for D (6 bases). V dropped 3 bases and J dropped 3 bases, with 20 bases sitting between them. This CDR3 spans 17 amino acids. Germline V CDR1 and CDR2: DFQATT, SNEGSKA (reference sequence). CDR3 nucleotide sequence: TGCAGTGCTAGTAACCAGGGCCCCCAGGGGTACACCGGGGAGCTGTTTTTT. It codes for CSASNQGPQGYTGELFF.

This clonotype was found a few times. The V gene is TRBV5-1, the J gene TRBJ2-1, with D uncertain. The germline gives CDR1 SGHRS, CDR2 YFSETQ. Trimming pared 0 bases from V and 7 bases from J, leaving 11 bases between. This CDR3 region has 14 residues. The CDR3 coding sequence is TGCGCCAGCAGCTTGGTCCCTAACCAGAATGAGCAGTTCTTC. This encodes CASSLVPNQNEQFF. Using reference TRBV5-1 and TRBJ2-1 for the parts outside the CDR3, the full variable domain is KAGVTQTPRYLIKTRGQQVTLSCSPISGHRSVSWYQQTPGQGLQFLFEYFSETQRNKGNFPGRFSGRQFSNSRSEMNVSTLELGDSALYLCASSLVPNQNEQFFGPGTRLTVL.

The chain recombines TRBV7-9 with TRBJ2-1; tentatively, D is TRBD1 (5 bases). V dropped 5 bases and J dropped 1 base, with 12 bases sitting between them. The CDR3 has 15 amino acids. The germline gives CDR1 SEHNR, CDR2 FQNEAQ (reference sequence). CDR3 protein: CASSPRTISYNEQFF. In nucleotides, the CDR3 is TGTGCCAGCAGCCCACGGACAATATCCTACAATGAGCAGTTCTTC.

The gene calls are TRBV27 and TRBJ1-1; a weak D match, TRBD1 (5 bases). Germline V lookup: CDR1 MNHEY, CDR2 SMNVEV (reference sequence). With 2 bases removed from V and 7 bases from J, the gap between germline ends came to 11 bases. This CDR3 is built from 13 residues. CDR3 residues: CASSLAGGSEAFF. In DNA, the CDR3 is TGTGCCAGCAGTTTAGCGGGGGGGAGTGAAGCTTTCTTT.